The 30 T cell receptor beta chains below all came from one sample that was sequenced in a study of control samples from healthy donors and cancer patients. The data were produced by immunoSEQ multiplex PCR, yet TCRdb's version contains in-frame clones alone and is incomplete. The table includes 100,000 to 150,000 clones, more than 75% detected once. Input material: blood. The source is a man younger than 30 in good health.

This clone was counted once. This chain joins TRBV7-2 and TRBJ1-3; 9 nucleotides align to TRBD1. V lost 5 bases to trimming and J lost 2 bases; unmatched junction nucleotides: 4. CDR1 and CDR2 (germline): SGHTA, FQGNSA. The length of the CDR3 is 15 residues. CDR3: CASSVRTGAGNTIYF. The CDR3 DNA is TGTGCCAGCAGCGTTCGGACAGGGGCTGGAAACACCATATATTTT.

The chain links TRBV5-6 to TRBJ2-3, with D possibly being TRBD1 or TRBD2 (5 bases each). The CDR3 has 16 amino acids. Per the germline V gene, CDR1 is SGHDT and CDR2 is YYEEEE. V was cut by 3 bases and J by 4 bases, with 18 bases left in between. The CDR3 here is CASSSTSGRLSDTQYF. For the CDR3, the DNA is TGTGCCAGCAGCTCGACCTCGGGACGGCTCTCAGATACGCAGTATTTT.

This clone was recorded a few times. Other DNA variants within this sample encode the same CDR3. The chain couples TRBV19 to TRBJ1-3; D is undetermined. The CDR3 extends over 17 amino acids. Germline CDR1 is LNHDA and CDR2 is SQIVND (reference sequence). Trimming stripped 3 bases from V and 0 bases from J, with 15 bases between. In DNA, the CDR3 is TGTGCCAGTAGTATGGGCAGCTTGCCTCCCTCTGGAAACACCATATATTTT. Its translation: CASSMGSLPPSGNTIYF.

The chain couples TRBV28 to TRBJ1-1; 7 bases match TRBD1. Unmatched junction bases numbered 4, after V lost 3 bases and J lost 0 bases. The V gene's germline CDR1 is MDHEN and CDR2 SYDVKM. CDR3 length: 15 amino acids. Written as DNA, the CDR3 is TGTGCCAGCAGTTTGTTGGGACAGCTGAACACTGAAGCTTTCTTT. Translation: CASSLLGQLNTEAFF.

This clone came up once. This rearrangement joins TRBV10-3 to TRBJ2-7, with a tentative D call TRBD2 (7 bases). The germline V and J ends were trimmed by 0 bases and 6 bases, with 18 bases remaining between them. The CDR3 spans 16 residues. Germline V gene sequence: CDR1 ENHRY, CDR2 SYGVKD. The DNA for the CDR3 is TGTGCCATCAGTGAGTCGGGGCCAGAGGGAGGGGGCGAGCAGTACTTC. Its translation: CAISESGPEGGGEQYF.

The V gene is TRBV5-4, the J gene TRBJ2-7, with D unclear. V gave up 5 bases and J gave up 4 bases, with 7 bases separating them. Looked up from germline, CDR1 is SGHNT and CDR2 is YYREEE (reference sequence). This CDR3 comprises 11 residues. CDR3 coding DNA: TGTGCCAGCAGTTCACAGTACGAGCAGTACTTC. Its translation is CASSSQYEQYF.

The sample holds one count of this clone. The V and J genes are TRBV29-1 and TRBJ2-6; D unresolved. Germline V lookup: CDR1 SQVTM, CDR2 ANQGSEA. The CDR3 length is 12 residues. V gave up 3 bases and J gave up 4 bases, with 4 bases separating them. The CDR3 sequence: CSVDEGANVLTF. The CDR3 DNA reads as TGCAGCGTTGACGAGGGGGCCAACGTCCTGACTTTC.

This chain connects TRBV30 to TRBJ1-1; 7 positions match TRBD1. V trimming: 3 bases; J trimming: 2 bases; junction bases outside the gene matches: 9. The germline V gene has CDR1 GTSNPN and CDR2 SVGIG (reference sequence). The CDR3 consists of 15 residues. Written as DNA, the CDR3 is TGTGCCTGGAGCCCCCCGGGACAGACAAACACTGAAGCTTTCTTT. Amino acid sequence: CAWSPPGQTNTEAFF.

The rearrangement links TRBV28 to TRBJ2-1; the match to TRBD1 covers 8 bases. CDR1 is MDHEN, CDR2 SYDVKM, per germline. V was clipped by 7 bases and J by 5 bases; unmatched bases: 10. CDR3 length: 15 residues. The CDR3 reads CASIPQGAGNNEQFF. The DNA of the CDR3 is TGTGCCAGCATTCCTCAGGGGGCAGGGAACAATGAGCAGTTCTTC. Together with reference TRBV28 and TRBJ2-1, the CDR3 gives the full variable domain: DVKVTQSSRYLVKRTGEKVFLECVQDMDHENMFWYRQDPGLGLRLIYFSYDVKMKEKGDIPEGYSVSREKKERFSLILESASTNQTSMYLCASIPQGAGNNEQFFGPGTRLTVL.

The CDR3 nucleotides read TGTGCCAGCTCCTGGACGTTGAGCTCTGGAAACACCATATATTTT. Amino acid sequence: CASSWTLSSGNTIYF. The J gene is TRBJ1-3, the V gene TRBV5-8, with D unclear. CDR1 and CDR2 (germline): SGHTS, YDEGEE. The CDR3 consists of 15 residues. Trimming removed 7 bases at V and 0 bases at J, with 14 bases between.

The chain uses TRBV10-3 and TRBJ2-7; D gene unclear. This CDR3 is 14 amino acids long. Germline values: CDR1 ENHRY, CDR2 SYGVKD. Between the trimmed V and J ends, which lost 0 bases and 1 base, there was a span of 7 bases. The CDR3 DNA reads as TGTGCCATCAGTGAGTCCGGTATTTCCTACGAGCAGTACTTC. Encoded protein: CAISESGISYEQYF.

The rearrangement uses TRBV6-6 and TRBJ1-2; 7 bases agree with TRBD1. CDR3 size: 12 residues. V lost 5 bases and J lost 12; bases outside the gene matches: 9. The germline V gene has CDR1 MNHNY and CDR2 SVGAGI (reference sequence). The CDR3 loop is CASSRTGRENTF. CDR3 DNA sequence: TGTGCCAGCAGTAGGACAGGCCGTGAGAACACCTTC.

The V gene is TRBV19, the J gene TRBJ2-5, with D tentatively TRBD1 or TRBD2 (5 bases each). Germline V lookup: CDR1 LNHDA, CDR2 SQIVND (reference sequence). Trimming removed 3 bases at V and 4 bases at J, with 9 bases between. The CDR3 runs 13 residues. The CDR3 loop reads CASSIGGRETQYF. The CDR3, as DNA: TGTGCCAGTAGTATTGGGGGACGAGAGACCCAGTACTTC.

This chain connects TRBV5-8 to TRBJ1-1; possible D gene TRBD1, 6 bases. The V end lost 4 bases, the J end lost 0 bases, and 19 bases lay between the germline ends. CDR1 and CDR2 (germline): SGHTS, YDEGEE. The CDR3 runs to 17 residues. In DNA form, the CDR3 reads TGTGCCAGCAGCATCGGCGACAGGAGCCCCATGAACACTGAAGCTTTCTTT. Amino acid sequence: CASSIGDRSPMNTEAFF.

This clone was seen a few times. The chain recombines TRBV6-2 or TRBV6-3 with TRBJ1-5; tentatively, D is TRBD1 (5 bases). Germline CDR1 and CDR2: MNHEY and SVGEGT. The CDR3 totals 14 residues. V lost 5 bases, J lost 8 bases, and 16 bases lay in between. Here the CDR3 DNA reads TGTGCCAGCAGTACCGGGACCTCAAGTGAGCCCCAGCATTTT. Translation: CASSTGTSSEPQHF.

This clone is a singleton in its sample. In DNA form, the CDR3 reads TGTGCCAGCAGTAGCCGGGACATTTCATCCTACGAGCAGTACTTC. Its translation is CASSSRDISSYEQYF. The chain links TRBV6-5 to TRBJ2-7; the D gene is possibly TRBD1 (6 bases). With 5 bases removed from V and 1 base from J, the gap between germline ends came to 15 bases. Per germline, CDR1 MNHEY and CDR2 SVGAGI. This CDR3 comprises 15 residues.

J is TRBJ1-1 and V is TRBV7-8, with 7 bases aligning to TRBD1. The CDR3 runs to 14 residues. Trimming removed 5 bases from V and 8 bases from J; junction bases left unmatched: 11. Germline V gene sequence: CDR1 SGHVS, CDR2 FQNEAQ. The CDR3 here is CASSLRTGQPEAFF. In nucleotides, the CDR3 is TGTGCCAGCAGCCTGCGAACGGGACAGCCCGAAGCTTTCTTT.

The genes are TRBV6-2 or TRBV6-3 and TRBJ2-7, with TRBD2 matching 15 bases. Germline V gene lookup returns CDR1 MNHEY and CDR2 SVGEGT. This CDR3 region has 17 residues. V was clipped by 5 bases and J by 1 base; unmatched bases: 6. DNA of the CDR3: TGTGCCAGCAGTGGACTAGCGGGAGGGCCAAGGTCCTACGAGCAGTACTTC. Translation gives CASSGLAGGPRSYEQYF.

This clone has only a few counts. This sequence joins TRBV28 and TRBJ1-1; perhaps TRBD1 as D (5 bases). CDR1 is MDHEN and CDR2 is SYDVKM in the germline V gene. The CDR3 loop spans 14 amino acids. Trimming pared 2 bases from V and 2 bases from J, leaving 9 bases between. CDR3 DNA sequence: TGTGCCAGCAGTTTAGATCAGGGTAACACTGAAGCTTTCTTT. Amino acids: CASSLDQGNTEAFF.

V and J are TRBV19 and TRBJ2-7; no definite D call. The V end was cut by 2 bases, the J end by 6 bases, with 11 bases between. Germline loops: CDR1 LNHDA, CDR2 SQIVND (reference sequence). The CDR3 contains 13 residues. The CDR3 bases are TGTGCCAGTAGTATATCGCTGGTCGGCGAGCAGTACTTC. As protein: CASSISLVGEQYF.

The chain is built from TRBV5-1 and TRBJ1-4, with TRBD1 matching 8 bases. Germline assignment: CDR1 SGHRS and CDR2 YFSETQ. CDR3 length: 14 residues. V trimming: 4 bases; J trimming: 3 bases; junction bases outside the gene matches: 2. The CDR3 here is CASSVDRANEKLFF. Written as DNA, the CDR3 is TGCGCCAGCAGCGTGGACAGGGCTAATGAAAAACTGTTTTTT. The whole variable domain, filled in from reference TRBV5-1 and TRBJ1-4, reads KAGVTQTPRYLIKTRGQQVTLSCSPISGHRSVSWYQQTPGQGLQFLFEYFSETQRNKGNFPGRFSGRQFSNSRSEMNVSTLELGDSALYLCASSVDRANEKLFFGSGTQLSVL.

The rearrangement joins TRBV7-2 to TRBJ2-3; 11 bases are a match to TRBD2. After removal of 5 bases from V and 8 bases from J, the junction contained 12 bases not matched to a gene. CDR1 SGHTA and CDR2 FQGNSA come from the germline V gene. The CDR3 covers 16 residues. The CDR3 bases are TGTGCCAGCAGCCAGACTAGCGGGATAAGGGGGGGTACGCAGTATTTT. Its protein product is CASSQTSGIRGGTQYF. Full variable domain (rest looked up from reference TRBV7-2 and TRBJ2-3): GAGVSQSPSNKVTEKGKDVELRCDPISGHTALYWYRQSLGQGLEFLIYFQGNSAPDKSGLPSDRFSAERTGGSVSTLTIQRTQQEDSAVYLCASSQTSGIRGGTQYFGPGTRLTVL.

The chain combines TRBV12-5 with TRBJ1-4; 7 nucleotides match TRBD1. Germline trimming cut 6 bases from V and 10 bases from J; bases unmatched to any gene: 14. This CDR3 is built from 15 residues. The germline CDR1 and CDR2 sequences are LGHNT and FRNRAP. CDR3 sequence reads: CASGSASGQPGKLFF. The DNA for the CDR3 is TGTGCTAGTGGGTCAGCCTCGGGACAGCCCGGAAAACTGTTTTTT.

The J gene is TRBJ1-5, the V gene TRBV19; D might be TRBD1 (5 bases). V was clipped by 6 bases and J by 4 bases, with 16 bases between them. In germline, CDR1 is LNHDA, CDR2 SQIVND (reference sequence). This CDR3 has 15 residues. The CDR3 DNA reads TGTGCCAGTAGATGGGGACGGGACCGGAATCAGCCCCAGCATTTT. This sequence encodes CASRWGRDRNQPQHF. Using reference TRBV19 and TRBJ1-5 for the parts outside the CDR3, the full variable domain is DGGITQSPKYLFRKEGQNVTLSCEQNLNHDAMYWYRQDPGQGLRLIYYSQIVNDFQKGDIAEGYSVSREKKESFPLTVTSAQKNPTAFYLCASRWGRDRNQPQHFGDGTRLSIL.

Written as DNA, the CDR3 is TGTGCCAGCAGTTATGGCTACAATGAGCAGTTCTTC. It translates to CASSYGYNEQFF. The rearrangement uses TRBV28 and TRBJ2-1; D not resolved. V was cut by 4 bases and J by 3 bases, with 4 bases left in between. This CDR3 region has 12 residues. Germline CDR1 and CDR2: MDHEN and SYDVKM.

This clone was seen a handful of times. V gene TRBV15 combines with J gene TRBJ1-2; 7 nucleotides align to TRBD1. Germline V gives CDR1 LNHNV, CDR2 YYDKDF (reference sequence). The CDR3 consists of 13 residues. V gave up 5 bases and J gave up 5 bases; unmatched junction bases: 5. The CDR3 region is CATSGGTEYGYTF. CDR3 DNA sequence: TGTGCCACCAGCGGGGGGACAGAGTATGGCTACACCTTC.

The gene calls are TRBV6-4 and TRBJ2-2; TRBD2 might be the D (5 bases). Trimming removed 10 bases from V and 1 base from J, with 7 bases in between. The germline gives CDR1 MRHNA, CDR2 SNTAGT. This CDR3 region has 12 residues. CDR3 region: CATGRNTGELFF. CDR3 DNA sequence: TGTGCCACGGGAAGGAACACCGGGGAGCTGTTTTTT.

V and J are TRBV3-1 (or the pseudogene TRBV3-2) and TRBJ1-4, with TRBD1 matching over 7 bases. V dropped 7 bases and J dropped 8; count of bases not matched to a gene: 10. The CDR3 runs 14 residues. Germline V CDR1 and CDR2: LGHDT, YNNKEL (reference sequence). The CDR3 loop is CASTRQGWEEKLFF. The CDR3 bases are TGTGCCAGCACCCGACAGGGTTGGGAGGAAAAACTGTTTTTT.

The CDR3: CASSLVVGRSGELFF. The CDR3 DNA reads TGTGCCAGCAGCTTAGTAGTTGGGCGGTCCGGGGAGCTGTTTTTT. The chain links TRBV11-3 to TRBJ2-2; D not certain. The CDR3 is made up of 15 amino acids. Between the trimmed V and J ends, which lost 1 base and 6 bases, there was a span of 12 bases. CDR1 and CDR2 (germline): SGHNT, YENEEA.

A few counts support this clone. The chain carries TRBV7-7 and TRBJ2-1; TRBD2 matches 9 bases. Germline CDR1 reads SSHAT; CDR2 reads FNYEAQ (reference sequence). The CDR3 has 15 amino acids. V dropped 3 bases and J dropped 7; count of bases not matched to a gene: 7. This CDR3 is CASSFGSGRGNEQFF. CDR3 DNA: TGTGCCAGCAGCTTCGGTAGCGGGAGAGGAAATGAGCAGTTCTTC.